The following is a T cell receptor (beta chain) sequence with its context. CDR1 DFQATT and CDR2 SNEGSKA come from the germline V gene (reference sequence). CDR3 length: 11 amino acids. This sample stems from a study of blood T cell repertoires in COVID-19. Turning to the study itself: The study drew acute and convalescent COVID-19 samples from the United States, Italy and Spain.

Authors' processing steps: Reference gene primer amplification yielded estimated nucleated cell counts. The assay was immunoSEQ multiplex PCR, and TCRdb's table has in-frame clones only and misses some. V, J and clone size are taken as reported in that table, and D and trimming were inferred from the DNA itself. The profile shows about 140,000 clones, around four fifths of them singletons. The chain links TRBV20-1 to TRBJ2-5, with a tentative D call TRBD2 (7 bases). The sample consisted of peripheral blood. This TCR was recovered from a man in his 60s who had recovered from COVID-19. The CDR3 sequence: CRGGQEETQYF. The CDR3 DNA follows: TGCAGGGGGGGGCAGGAGGAGACCCAGTACTTC.